The text below deals with one T cell receptor (beta chain). Antigen unknown. The data were produced by immunoSEQ multiplex PCR, yet TCRdb's version contains in-frame clones alone and is incomplete. The data hold approximately 170,000 clones, with 85% observed a single time. The data derive from a study of cytomegalovirus exposure and HLA in healthy donors. Study-level findings and limits: The listing of 150 or so TCR beta chains classed them as cytomegalovirus-associated.

The CDR3 runs to 14 residues. With 5 bases removed from V and 0 bases from J, the gap between germline ends came to 5 bases. Germline-derived CDR1 and CDR2 are MNHEY and SVGAGI. Sequencing used PBMCs. V is TRBV6-5 and J is TRBJ1-6; D remains ambiguous. The clonotype was recovered from a man younger than 30 in good health and CMV-seropositive. The CDR3 protein is CASSTRSYNSPLHF. CDR3 sequence (DNA): TGTGCCAGCAGTACGCGCTCCTATAATTCACCCCTCCACTTT.